This T cell receptor (beta chain) was sequenced for a study of cytomegalovirus exposure and HLA in healthy donors. Study observations and caveats: Associated with HLA alleles at 0.05 false discovery rate in a later analysis were fewer than 20,000 TCR beta sequences.

Turning to this clone: The antigen is unknown.

PCR used 60 Vbeta primers and 13 Jbeta primers. Libraries were prepared by immunoSEQ multiplex PCR; TCRdb keeps only in-frame clonotypes and omits some of them. Of about 180,000 clones in the sample, around 80% were seen once. The trim removed 2 bases at V and 4 bases at J, leaving 4 bases unmatched. Germline assignment: CDR1 SGHRS and CDR2 YFSETQ. This CDR3 comprises 14 residues. Material for sequencing was PBMCs. This receptor was obtained from a man between 40 and 49 years old in good health and CMV-seronegative. This chain connects TRBV5-1 to TRBJ1-1; 8 bases match TRBD1. The CDR3 DNA reads TGCGCCAGCAGCTTTAGGCAGGGGGCCACTGAAGCTTTCTTT. Translation: CASSFRQGATEAFF.